These T cell receptor beta chains were read from a single sample in a study of shared clonotypes between healthy human individuals. The protocol was immunoSEQ multiplex PCR, while the TCRdb copy is restricted to in-frame clones and leaves out a portion. Of 650,000 to 750,000 clones listed, more than 70% were seen once; the top ten hold about 1.8%. The sample consisted of memory CD4+ T cells sorted from blood. The receptor set was obtained from a woman aged 30 to 39 in good health. CDR3s include the opening cysteine and the closing phenylalanine or tryptophan. D genes are given only for firm matches. The size of a clone is reported for some rows only, either as once, few or many, or as a class for expanded clones.

V gene	D gene	J gene	clone size	CDR3 DNA	CDR3 protein
TRBV12-2	NA	TRBJ1-5	NA	TGTGCAAGTCGCTTAGCAAAACAGGGTCGATGGGGCAATCAGCCCCAGCATTTT	CASRLAKQGRWGNQPQHF
TRBV19	NA	TRBJ2-3	NA	TGTGCCAGTATTGACCCCAGGGGGGCAGATACGCAGTATTTT	CASIDPRGADTQYF
TRBV5-1	NA	TRBJ2-1	few	TGCGCCAGCAGTTTGACTATTATGACGGAGAGTGAGCAGTTCTTC	CASSLTIMTESEQFF
TRBV5-1	NA	TRBJ1-4	few	TGCGCCAGCAGCTTCGGCAGCCTTGCAACTAATGAAAAACTGTTTTTT	CASSFGSLATNEKLFF
TRBV10-3	TRBD2	TRBJ2-3	NA	TGTGCCATCAGCCCCGGGGCGGGAGACACAGATACGCAGTATTTT	CAISPGAGDTDTQYF
TRBV2	TRBD1	TRBJ2-3	NA	TGTGCCATCTGGGACAGGGATACAGATACGCAGTATTTT	CAIWDRDTDTQYF
TRBV4-1	NA	TRBJ2-3	NA	TGCGCCAGCAGTCGTTCGGGTGGTAGCACAGATACGCAGTATTTT	CASSRSGGSTDTQYF
TRBV2	TRBD1	TRBJ1-3	NA	TGTGCCAGCATCGGGACAGGGGCGGGAAACACCATATATTTT	CASIGTGAGNTIYF
TRBV27	NA	TRBJ1-1	NA	TGTGCCAGCAGTGCAACTCTGGTTGGAACTGAAGCTTTCTTT	CASSATLVGTEAFF
TRBV6-4	NA	TRBJ2-6	many	TGTGCCAGCAGTGACACGGCGGGGACTGGGGCCAACGTCCTGACTTTC	CASSDTAGTGANVLTF
TRBV7-8	NA	TRBJ1-3	NA	TGTGCCAGCAGCCCATCCCACGTTAAGGGAAACACCATATATTTT	CASSPSHVKGNTIYF
TRBV6-6	NA	TRBJ2-5	NA	TGTGCCAGCAGCCGATCTCAGGGAATTCAAGAGACCCAGTACTTC	CASSRSQGIQETQYF
TRBV7-2	NA	TRBJ2-3	few	TGTGCCAGCAGCCCTCGACATGATACGCAGTATTTT	CASSPRHDTQYF
TRBV28	TRBD2	TRBJ2-1	NA	TGTGCCGGAAGTTCCGTAGCGGGAGTCGGTTTTAGCAATGAGCAGTTCTTC	CAGSSVAGVGFSNEQFF
TRBV15	NA	TRBJ1-2	NA	TGTGCCACCAGCAGAGCAATTAACTATGGCTACACCTTC	CATSRAINYGYTF
TRBV28	NA	TRBJ1-1	NA	TGTGCCAGCAGTCCAGCGTGGGGGAACACTGAAGCTTTCTTT	CASSPAWGNTEAFF
TRBV9	NA	TRBJ1-2	NA	TGTGCCAGCAGCGTGGACAGCCACTATGGCTACACCTTC	CASSVDSHYGYTF
TRBV5-1	NA	TRBJ1-2	few	TGCGCCAGCAGCCTTCAGGGGCGCTATGGCTACACCTTC	CASSLQGRYGYTF
TRBV5-1	NA	TRBJ2-1	NA	TGCGCCAGCAGCTCGAGACTAGACAATGAGCAGTTCTTC	CASSSRLDNEQFF
TRBV7-7	NA	TRBJ2-3	NA	TGTGCCAGCAGCAAAACAGGGAAAACGCAGTATTTT	CASSKTGKTQYF
TRBV27	NA	TRBJ2-3	NA	TGTGCCAGCAGTTTAAGTAGATGGGATACGCAGTATTTT	CASSLSRWDTQYF
TRBV28	NA	TRBJ2-4	NA	TGTGCCAGCAGTTCGACAGTATTACTAGCCAAAAACATTCAGTACTTC	CASSSTVLLAKNIQYF
TRBV6-6	NA	TRBJ1-5	NA	TGTGCCAGCAGTGATCCAGGGTCCAATCAGCCCCAGCATTTT	CASSDPGSNQPQHF
TRBV5-4	TRBD1	TRBJ2-7	few	TGTGCCAGCAGCTCGGACAGGGACACCTACGAGCAGTACTTC	CASSSDRDTYEQYF
TRBV18	TRBD1	TRBJ2-2	NA	TGTGCCAGCTCACCGGGACAGGGTTTGGCCGGGGAGCTGTTTTTT	CASSPGQGLAGELFF
TRBV5-1	TRBD1	TRBJ1-1	NA	TGCGCCAGCAGCTTATGGGGGAAACCCGGGACAGGGAAGATGAACACTGAAGCTTTCTTT	CASSLWGKPGTGKMNTEAFF
TRBV27	NA	TRBJ2-7	once	TGTGCCAGCAACCAAATGGGACCCCCCTACGAGCAGTACTTC	CASNQMGPPYEQYF